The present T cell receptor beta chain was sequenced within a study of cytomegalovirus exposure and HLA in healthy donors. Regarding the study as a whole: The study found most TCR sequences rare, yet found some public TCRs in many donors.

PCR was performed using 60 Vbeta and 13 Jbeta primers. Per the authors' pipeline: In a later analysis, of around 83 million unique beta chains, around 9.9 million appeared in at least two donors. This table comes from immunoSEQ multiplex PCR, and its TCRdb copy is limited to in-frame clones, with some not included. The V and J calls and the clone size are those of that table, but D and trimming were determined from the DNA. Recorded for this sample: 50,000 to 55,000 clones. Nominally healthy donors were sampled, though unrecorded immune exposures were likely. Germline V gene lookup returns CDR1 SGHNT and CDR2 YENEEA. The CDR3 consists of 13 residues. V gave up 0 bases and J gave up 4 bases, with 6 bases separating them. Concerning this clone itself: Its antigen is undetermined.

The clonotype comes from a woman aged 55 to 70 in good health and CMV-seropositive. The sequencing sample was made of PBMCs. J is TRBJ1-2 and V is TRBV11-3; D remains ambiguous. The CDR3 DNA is TGTGCCAGCAGCTTAGATCGCAGCTATGGCTACACCTTC. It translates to CASSLDRSYGYTF.